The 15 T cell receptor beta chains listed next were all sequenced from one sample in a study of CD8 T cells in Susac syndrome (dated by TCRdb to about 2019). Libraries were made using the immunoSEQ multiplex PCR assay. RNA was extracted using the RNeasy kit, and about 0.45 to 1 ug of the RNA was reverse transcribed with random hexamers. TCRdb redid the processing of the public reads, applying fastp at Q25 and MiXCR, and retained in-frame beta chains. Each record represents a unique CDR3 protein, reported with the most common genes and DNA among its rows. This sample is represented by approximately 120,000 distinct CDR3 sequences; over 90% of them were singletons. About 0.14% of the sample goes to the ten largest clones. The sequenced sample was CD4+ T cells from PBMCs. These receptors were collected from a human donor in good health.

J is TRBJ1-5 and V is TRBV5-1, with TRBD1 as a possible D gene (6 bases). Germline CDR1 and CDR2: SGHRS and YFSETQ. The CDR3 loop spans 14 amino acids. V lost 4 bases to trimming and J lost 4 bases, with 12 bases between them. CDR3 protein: CASSAGDFNQPQHF. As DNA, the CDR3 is TGCGCCAGCAGCGCAGGGGATTTTAATCAGCCCCAGCATTTT.

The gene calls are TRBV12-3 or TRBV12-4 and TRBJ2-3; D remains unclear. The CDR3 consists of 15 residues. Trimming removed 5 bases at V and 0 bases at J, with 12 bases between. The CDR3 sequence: CASSRFKVSTDTQYF. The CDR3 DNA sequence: TGTGCCAGCAGTAGGTTTAAGGTTAGCACAGATACGCAGTATTTT.

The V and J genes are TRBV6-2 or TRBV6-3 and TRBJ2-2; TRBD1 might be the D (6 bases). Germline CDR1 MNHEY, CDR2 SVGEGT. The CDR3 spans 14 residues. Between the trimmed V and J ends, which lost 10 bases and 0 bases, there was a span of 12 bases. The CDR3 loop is CAIQGHPNTGELFF. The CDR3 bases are TGTGCCATCCAGGGACACCCGAACACCGGGGAGCTGTTTTTT.

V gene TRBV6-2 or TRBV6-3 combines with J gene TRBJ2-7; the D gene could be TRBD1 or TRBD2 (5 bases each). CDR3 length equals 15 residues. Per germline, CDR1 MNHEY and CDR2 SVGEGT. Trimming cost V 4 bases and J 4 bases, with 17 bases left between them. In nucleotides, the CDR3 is TGTGCCAGCAGTTTTCAAACCGGGACCGATTACGAGCAGTACTTC. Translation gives CASSFQTGTDYEQYF.

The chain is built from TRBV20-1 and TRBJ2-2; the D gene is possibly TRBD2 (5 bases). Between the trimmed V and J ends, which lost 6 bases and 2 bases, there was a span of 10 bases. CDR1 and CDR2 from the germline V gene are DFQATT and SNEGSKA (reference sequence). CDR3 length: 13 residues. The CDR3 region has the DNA TGCAGTGCGGATAGCGCCAACACCGGGGAGCTGTTTTTT. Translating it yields CSADSANTGELFF.

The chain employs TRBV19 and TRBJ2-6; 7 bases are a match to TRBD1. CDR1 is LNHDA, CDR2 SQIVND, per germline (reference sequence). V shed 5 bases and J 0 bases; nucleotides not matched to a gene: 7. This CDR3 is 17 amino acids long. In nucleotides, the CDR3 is TGTGCCAGTAGTCGGCAGGGGGATGACTCTGGGGCCAACGTCCTGACTTTC. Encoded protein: CASSRQGDDSGANVLTF.

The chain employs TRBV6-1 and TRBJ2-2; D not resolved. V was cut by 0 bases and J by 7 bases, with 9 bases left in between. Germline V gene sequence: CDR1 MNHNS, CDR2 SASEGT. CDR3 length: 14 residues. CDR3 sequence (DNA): TGTGCCAGCAGTGAAGCGCTGGAGTTCGGGGAGCTGTTTTTT. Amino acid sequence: CASSEALEFGELFF.

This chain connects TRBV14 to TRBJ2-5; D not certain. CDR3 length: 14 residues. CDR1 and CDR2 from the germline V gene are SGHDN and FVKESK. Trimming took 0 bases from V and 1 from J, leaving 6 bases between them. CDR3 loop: CASSQDRSQETQYF. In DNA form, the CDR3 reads TGTGCCAGCAGCCAAGATCGTTCCCAAGAGACCCAGTACTTC.

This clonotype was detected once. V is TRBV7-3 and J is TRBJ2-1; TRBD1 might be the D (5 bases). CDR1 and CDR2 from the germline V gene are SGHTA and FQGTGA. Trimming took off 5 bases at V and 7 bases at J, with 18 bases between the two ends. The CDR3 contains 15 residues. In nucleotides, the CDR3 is TGTGCCAGCAGCAACCCGGACACATTTGGGAATGAGCAGTTCTTC. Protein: CASSNPDTFGNEQFF.

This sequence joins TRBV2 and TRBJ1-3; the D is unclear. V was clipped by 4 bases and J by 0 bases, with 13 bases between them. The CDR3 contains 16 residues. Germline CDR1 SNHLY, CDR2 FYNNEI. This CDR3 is CASSAEAIVSGNTIYF. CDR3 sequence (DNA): TGTGCCAGCAGTGCAGAAGCCATCGTCTCTGGAAACACCATATATTTT.

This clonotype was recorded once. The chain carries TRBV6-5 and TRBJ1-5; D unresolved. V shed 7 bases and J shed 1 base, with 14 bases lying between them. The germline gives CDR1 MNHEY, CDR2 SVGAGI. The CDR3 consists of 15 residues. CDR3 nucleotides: TGTGCCAGCAAGATCCGGACGGCGAGCAATCAGCCCCAGCATTTT. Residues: CASKIRTASNQPQHF.

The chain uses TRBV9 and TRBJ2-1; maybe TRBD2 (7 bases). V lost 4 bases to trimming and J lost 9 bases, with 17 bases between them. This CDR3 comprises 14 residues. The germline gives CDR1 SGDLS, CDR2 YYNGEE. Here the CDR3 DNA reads TGTGCCAGCAGCAGGGGGGACTATTCAACTGAGCAGTTCTTC. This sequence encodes CASSRGDYSTEQFF.

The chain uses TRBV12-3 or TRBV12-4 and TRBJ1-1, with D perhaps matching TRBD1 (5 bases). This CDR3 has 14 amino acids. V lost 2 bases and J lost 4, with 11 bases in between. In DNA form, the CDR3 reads TGTGCCAGCAGTTTATGGCGGGACGGCACTGAAGCTTTCTTT. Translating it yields CASSLWRDGTEAFF.

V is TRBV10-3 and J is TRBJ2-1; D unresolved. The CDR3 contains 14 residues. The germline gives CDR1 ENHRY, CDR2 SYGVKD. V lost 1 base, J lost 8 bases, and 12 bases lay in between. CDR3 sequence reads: CAISELQGGYEQFF. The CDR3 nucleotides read TGTGCCATCAGTGAGTTACAAGGTGGATATGAGCAGTTCTTC.

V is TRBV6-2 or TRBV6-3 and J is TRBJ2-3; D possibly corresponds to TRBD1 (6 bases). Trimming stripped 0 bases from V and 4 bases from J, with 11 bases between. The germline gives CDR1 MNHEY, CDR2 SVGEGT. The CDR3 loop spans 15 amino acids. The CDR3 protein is CASSYSQGGPDTQYF. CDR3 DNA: TGTGCCAGCAGTTACTCACAGGGTGGCCCAGATACGCAGTATTTT.